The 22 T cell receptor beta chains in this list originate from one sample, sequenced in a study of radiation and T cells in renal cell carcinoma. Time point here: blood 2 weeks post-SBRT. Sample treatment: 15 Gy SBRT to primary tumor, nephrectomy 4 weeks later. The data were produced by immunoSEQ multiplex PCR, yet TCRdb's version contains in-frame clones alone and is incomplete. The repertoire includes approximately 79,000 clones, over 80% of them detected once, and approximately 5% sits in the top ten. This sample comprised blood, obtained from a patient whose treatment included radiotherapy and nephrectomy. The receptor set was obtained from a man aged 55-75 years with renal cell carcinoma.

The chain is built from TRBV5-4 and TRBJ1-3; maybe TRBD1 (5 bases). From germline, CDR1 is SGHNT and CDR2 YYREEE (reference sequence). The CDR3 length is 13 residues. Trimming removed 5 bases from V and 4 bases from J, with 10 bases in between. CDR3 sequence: CASSRGAGNTIYF. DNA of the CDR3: TGTGCCAGCAGTAGGGGAGCCGGAAACACCATATATTTT.

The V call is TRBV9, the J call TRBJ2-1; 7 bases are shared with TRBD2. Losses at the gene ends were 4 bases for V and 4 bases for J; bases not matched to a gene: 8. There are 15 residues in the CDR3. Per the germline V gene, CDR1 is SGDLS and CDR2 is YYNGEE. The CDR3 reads CASSPLTGGYNEQFF. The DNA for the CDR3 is TGTGCCAGCAGCCCCTTAACGGGAGGATACAATGAGCAGTTCTTC.

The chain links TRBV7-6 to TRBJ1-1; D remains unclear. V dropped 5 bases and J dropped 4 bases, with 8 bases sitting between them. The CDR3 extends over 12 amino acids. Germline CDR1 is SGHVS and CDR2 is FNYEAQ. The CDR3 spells CASSLLGTEAFF. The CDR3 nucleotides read TGTGCCAGCAGCCTTCTGGGCACTGAAGCTTTCTTT.

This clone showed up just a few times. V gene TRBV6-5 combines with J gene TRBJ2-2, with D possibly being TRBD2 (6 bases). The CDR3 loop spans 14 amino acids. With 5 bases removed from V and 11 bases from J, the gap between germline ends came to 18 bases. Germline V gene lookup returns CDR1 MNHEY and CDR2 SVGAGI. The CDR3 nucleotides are TGTGCCAGCAGTAAGGGACTGCTAGGATCCGAGCTGTTTTTT. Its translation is CASSKGLLGSELFF.

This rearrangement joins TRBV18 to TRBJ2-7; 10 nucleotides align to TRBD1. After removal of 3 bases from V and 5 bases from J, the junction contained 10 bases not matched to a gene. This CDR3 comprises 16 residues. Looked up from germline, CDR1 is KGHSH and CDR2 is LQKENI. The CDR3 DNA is TGTGCCAGCTCACCTAAGGCGGGACAGGGGATTCACGAGCAGTACTTC. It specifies CASSPKAGQGIHEQYF.

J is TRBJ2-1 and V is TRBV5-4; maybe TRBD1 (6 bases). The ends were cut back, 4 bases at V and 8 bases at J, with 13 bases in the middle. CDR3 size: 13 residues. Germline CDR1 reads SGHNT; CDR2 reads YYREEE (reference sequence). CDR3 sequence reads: CASSQDRRHEQFF. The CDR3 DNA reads TGTGCCAGCAGCCAAGACAGGCGCCATGAGCAGTTCTTC.

The CDR3 nucleotides read TGTGCCTGGAGCCCGGACAGCGTGTCCTACGAGCAGTACTTC. Its translation: CAWSPDSVSYEQYF. The chain combines TRBV30 with TRBJ2-5; D possibly corresponds to TRBD1 (6 bases). The end of the DNA aligns better with TRBJ2-7, so the J call may be wrong. The CDR3 sequence is 14 residues long. The germline V gene encodes CDR1 GTSNPN and CDR2 SVGIG (reference sequence).

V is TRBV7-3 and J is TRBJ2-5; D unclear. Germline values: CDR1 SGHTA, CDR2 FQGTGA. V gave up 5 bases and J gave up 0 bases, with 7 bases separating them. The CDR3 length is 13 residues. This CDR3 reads CASSQGNQETQYF. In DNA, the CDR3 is TGTGCCAGCAGCCAAGGGAACCAAGAGACCCAGTACTTC. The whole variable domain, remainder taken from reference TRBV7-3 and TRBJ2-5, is GAGVSQTPSNKVTEKGKYVELRCDPISGHTALYWYRQSLGQGPEFLIYFQGTGAADDSGLPNDRFFAVRPEGSVSTLKIQRTERGDSAVYLCASSQGNQETQYFGPGTRLLVL.

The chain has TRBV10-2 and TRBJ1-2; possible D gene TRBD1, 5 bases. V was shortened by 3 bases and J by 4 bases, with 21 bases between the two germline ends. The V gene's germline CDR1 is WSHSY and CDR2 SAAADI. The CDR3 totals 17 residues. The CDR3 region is CASSDPRKGQTSYGYTF. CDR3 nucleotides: TGCGCCAGCAGTGATCCTCGGAAGGGGCAAACTTCCTATGGCTACACCTTC.

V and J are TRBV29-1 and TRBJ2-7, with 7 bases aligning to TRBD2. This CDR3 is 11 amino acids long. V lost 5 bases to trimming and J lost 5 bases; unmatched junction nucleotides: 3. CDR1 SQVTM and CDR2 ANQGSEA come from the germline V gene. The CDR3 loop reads CSVPRGDEQYF. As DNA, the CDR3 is TGCAGCGTTCCCCGGGGGGACGAGCAGTACTTC.

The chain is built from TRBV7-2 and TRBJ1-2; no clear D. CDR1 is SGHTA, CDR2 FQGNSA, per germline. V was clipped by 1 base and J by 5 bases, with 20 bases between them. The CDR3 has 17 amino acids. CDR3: CASSLDGALGRVYGYTF. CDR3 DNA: TGTGCCAGCAGCTTAGATGGCGCGTTGGGCAGAGTATATGGCTACACCTTC.

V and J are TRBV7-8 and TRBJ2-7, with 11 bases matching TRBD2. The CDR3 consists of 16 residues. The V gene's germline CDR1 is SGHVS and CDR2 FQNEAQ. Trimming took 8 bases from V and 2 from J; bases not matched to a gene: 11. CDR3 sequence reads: CASSPLAGAAAYEQYF. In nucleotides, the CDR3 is TGTGCCAGCTCGCCACTAGCGGGAGCCGCGGCCTACGAGCAGTACTTC.

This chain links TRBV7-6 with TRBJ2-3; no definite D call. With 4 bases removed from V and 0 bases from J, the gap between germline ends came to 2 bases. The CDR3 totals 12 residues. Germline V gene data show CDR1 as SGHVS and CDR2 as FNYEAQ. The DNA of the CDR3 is TGTGCCAGCAGCTCCAGCACAGATACGCAGTATTTT. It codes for CASSSSTDTQYF.

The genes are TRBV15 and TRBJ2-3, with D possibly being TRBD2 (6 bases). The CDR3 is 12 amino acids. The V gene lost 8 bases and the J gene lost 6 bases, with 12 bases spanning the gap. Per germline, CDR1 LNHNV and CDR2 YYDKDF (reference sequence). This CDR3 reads CATGAGGDTQYF. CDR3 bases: TGTGCCACCGGAGCGGGCGGCGATACGCAGTATTTT.

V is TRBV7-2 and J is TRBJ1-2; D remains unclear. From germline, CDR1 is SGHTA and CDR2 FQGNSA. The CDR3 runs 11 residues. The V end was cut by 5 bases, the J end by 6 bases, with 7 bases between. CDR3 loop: CASSIVDGYTF. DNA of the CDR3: TGTGCCAGCAGCATCGTGGATGGCTACACCTTC.

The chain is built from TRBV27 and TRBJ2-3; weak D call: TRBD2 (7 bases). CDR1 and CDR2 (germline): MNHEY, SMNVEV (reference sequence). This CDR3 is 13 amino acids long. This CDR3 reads CSAGAFSTDTQYF. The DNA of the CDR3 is TGTTCCGCGGGGGCCTTCTCCACAGATACGCAGTATTTT.

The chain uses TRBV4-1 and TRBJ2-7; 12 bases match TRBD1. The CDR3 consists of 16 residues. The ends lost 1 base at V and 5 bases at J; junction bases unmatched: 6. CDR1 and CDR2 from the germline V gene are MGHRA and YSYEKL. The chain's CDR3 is CASSQGPGQGADEQYF. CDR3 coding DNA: TGCGCCAGCAGCCAAGGGCCGGGACAGGGGGCGGACGAGCAGTACTTC.

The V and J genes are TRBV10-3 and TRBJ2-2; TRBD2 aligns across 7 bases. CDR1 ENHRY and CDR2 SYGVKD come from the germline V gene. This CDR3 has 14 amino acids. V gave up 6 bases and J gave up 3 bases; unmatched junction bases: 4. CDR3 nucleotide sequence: TGTGCCATCAGCCCTAGCGGCGACACCGGGGAGCTGTTTTTT. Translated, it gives CAISPSGDTGELFF.

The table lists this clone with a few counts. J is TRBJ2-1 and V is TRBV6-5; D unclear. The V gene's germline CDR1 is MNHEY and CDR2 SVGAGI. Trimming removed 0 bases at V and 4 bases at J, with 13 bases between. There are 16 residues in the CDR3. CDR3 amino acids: CASSYSSRGPYNEQFF. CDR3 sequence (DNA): TGTGCCAGCAGTTACTCTTCCCGTGGACCTTACAATGAGCAGTTCTTC.

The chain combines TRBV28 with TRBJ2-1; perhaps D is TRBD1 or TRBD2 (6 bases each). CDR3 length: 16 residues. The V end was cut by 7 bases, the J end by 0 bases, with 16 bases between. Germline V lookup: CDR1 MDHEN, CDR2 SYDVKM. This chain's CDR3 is CASIPGAGVSYNEQFF. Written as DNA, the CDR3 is TGTGCCAGCATCCCGGGGGCAGGGGTCTCCTACAATGAGCAGTTCTTC.

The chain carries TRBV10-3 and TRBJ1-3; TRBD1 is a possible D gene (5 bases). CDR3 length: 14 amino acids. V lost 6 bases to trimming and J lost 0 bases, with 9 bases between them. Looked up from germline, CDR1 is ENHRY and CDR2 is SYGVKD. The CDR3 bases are TGTGCCATCAGGGCGGACATCTCTGGAAACACCATATATTTT. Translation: CAIRADISGNTIYF.

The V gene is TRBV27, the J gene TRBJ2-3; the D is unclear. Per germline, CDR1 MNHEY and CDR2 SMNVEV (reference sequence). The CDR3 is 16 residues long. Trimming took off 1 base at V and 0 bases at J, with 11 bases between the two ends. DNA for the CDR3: TGTGCCAGCAGTTTATTGGGCAGCAGTAGCACAGATACGCAGTATTTT. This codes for CASSLLGSSSTDTQYF.